Sequencing of this T cell receptor beta chain was carried out in a study of CD8 T cells in Susac syndrome (dated by TCRdb to the late 2010s). For the wider study: Whether CD8+ T cell activation and differentiation in Susac syndrome was antigen driven was tested using repertoire sequencing.

From cysteine to phenylalanine, the CDR3 is 13 amino acids long. Only the CDR3 portion is preserved as DNA: 39 bases, with reading frame beginning at the first base. V drops 5 bases and J drops 3 bases, leaving 10 bases in between. CDR1 and CDR2, looked up from the germline V gene, are SGHTA and FQGTGA. Peripheral blood CD8+ and CD4+ T cells from healthy donors, Susac syndrome patients and multiple sclerosis patients were profiled using high-throughput TCR beta sequencing. The multiple sclerosis controls were treatment-naive patients whose relapsing-remitting disease, either stable or active, fulfilled the revised McDonald criteria. Bulk CD8+ and CD4+ T cells were purified by magnetic negative isolation, whereas CD8+ TEMRA cells were enriched by FACS. Blood was collected in EDTA tubes and processed within 24 hours, with PBMCs isolated through density gradient centrifugation. PBMCs intended for TCR sequencing were cryopreserved in liquid nitrogen and were subsequently thawed in a 37 degrees C water bath. The sorted or isolated CD4+, CD8+ and CD8+ TEMRA cells had a purity of 90% or higher.

As for this clonotype: Its target antigen remains unknown. Per-nucleotide qualities are absent, and no much larger clonotype sits a single base away.

What the work shows at the level of the full study, not this receptor alone: The study acknowledged that relatively few individuals were included in the TCR sequencing and HLA analysis.

RNA was extracted with the RNeasy kit and roughly 0.45 to 1 ug was reverse transcribed using random hexamers. The immunoSEQ multiplex PCR assay, which covers 54 Vbeta and 13 Jbeta segments, was used to amplify TCR beta CDR3 regions. Bias from PCR amplification was corrected by using a synthetic template baseline for primer optimization and for computational correction. For the original study's pipeline: Reads were annotated to V, D and J genes according to IMGT and were analyzed with immunoSEQ Analyzer, with only productive sequences retained. Clonality was computed as one minus Shannon entropy normalized by log2 of the number of productive unique sequences. For each patient and control, public and private clones were evaluated within the 100 most prevalent clones. Clones were defined as Susac-specific when absent from the healthy and MS cohorts, from about 1,100 published viral clones and from other ImmuneACCESS disease sequences. TCRdb reworked the public reads: Q25 trimming with fastp, MiXCR clone assembly, productive beta chains retained. Rows with one shared CDR3 protein collapse into an entry with the most common genes and DNA. The V and J calls shown here were made by TCRdb, not taken from the authors' results. This sample holds about 120,000 distinct CDR3 sequences; about 95% were observed only once. The ten largest clones capture 0.1% to 0.15% of the sample.

The sample taken for sequencing was CD4+ T cells from PBMCs. The rearranged chain carries TRBV7-3 and TRBJ1-2; the D gene is unclear. This sequence originates from a human donor with multiple sclerosis. In nucleotides, the sequence is TGTGCCAGCAGCGTCCCGGGAGACTATGGCTACACCTTC. Its product reads: CASSVPGDYGYTF.